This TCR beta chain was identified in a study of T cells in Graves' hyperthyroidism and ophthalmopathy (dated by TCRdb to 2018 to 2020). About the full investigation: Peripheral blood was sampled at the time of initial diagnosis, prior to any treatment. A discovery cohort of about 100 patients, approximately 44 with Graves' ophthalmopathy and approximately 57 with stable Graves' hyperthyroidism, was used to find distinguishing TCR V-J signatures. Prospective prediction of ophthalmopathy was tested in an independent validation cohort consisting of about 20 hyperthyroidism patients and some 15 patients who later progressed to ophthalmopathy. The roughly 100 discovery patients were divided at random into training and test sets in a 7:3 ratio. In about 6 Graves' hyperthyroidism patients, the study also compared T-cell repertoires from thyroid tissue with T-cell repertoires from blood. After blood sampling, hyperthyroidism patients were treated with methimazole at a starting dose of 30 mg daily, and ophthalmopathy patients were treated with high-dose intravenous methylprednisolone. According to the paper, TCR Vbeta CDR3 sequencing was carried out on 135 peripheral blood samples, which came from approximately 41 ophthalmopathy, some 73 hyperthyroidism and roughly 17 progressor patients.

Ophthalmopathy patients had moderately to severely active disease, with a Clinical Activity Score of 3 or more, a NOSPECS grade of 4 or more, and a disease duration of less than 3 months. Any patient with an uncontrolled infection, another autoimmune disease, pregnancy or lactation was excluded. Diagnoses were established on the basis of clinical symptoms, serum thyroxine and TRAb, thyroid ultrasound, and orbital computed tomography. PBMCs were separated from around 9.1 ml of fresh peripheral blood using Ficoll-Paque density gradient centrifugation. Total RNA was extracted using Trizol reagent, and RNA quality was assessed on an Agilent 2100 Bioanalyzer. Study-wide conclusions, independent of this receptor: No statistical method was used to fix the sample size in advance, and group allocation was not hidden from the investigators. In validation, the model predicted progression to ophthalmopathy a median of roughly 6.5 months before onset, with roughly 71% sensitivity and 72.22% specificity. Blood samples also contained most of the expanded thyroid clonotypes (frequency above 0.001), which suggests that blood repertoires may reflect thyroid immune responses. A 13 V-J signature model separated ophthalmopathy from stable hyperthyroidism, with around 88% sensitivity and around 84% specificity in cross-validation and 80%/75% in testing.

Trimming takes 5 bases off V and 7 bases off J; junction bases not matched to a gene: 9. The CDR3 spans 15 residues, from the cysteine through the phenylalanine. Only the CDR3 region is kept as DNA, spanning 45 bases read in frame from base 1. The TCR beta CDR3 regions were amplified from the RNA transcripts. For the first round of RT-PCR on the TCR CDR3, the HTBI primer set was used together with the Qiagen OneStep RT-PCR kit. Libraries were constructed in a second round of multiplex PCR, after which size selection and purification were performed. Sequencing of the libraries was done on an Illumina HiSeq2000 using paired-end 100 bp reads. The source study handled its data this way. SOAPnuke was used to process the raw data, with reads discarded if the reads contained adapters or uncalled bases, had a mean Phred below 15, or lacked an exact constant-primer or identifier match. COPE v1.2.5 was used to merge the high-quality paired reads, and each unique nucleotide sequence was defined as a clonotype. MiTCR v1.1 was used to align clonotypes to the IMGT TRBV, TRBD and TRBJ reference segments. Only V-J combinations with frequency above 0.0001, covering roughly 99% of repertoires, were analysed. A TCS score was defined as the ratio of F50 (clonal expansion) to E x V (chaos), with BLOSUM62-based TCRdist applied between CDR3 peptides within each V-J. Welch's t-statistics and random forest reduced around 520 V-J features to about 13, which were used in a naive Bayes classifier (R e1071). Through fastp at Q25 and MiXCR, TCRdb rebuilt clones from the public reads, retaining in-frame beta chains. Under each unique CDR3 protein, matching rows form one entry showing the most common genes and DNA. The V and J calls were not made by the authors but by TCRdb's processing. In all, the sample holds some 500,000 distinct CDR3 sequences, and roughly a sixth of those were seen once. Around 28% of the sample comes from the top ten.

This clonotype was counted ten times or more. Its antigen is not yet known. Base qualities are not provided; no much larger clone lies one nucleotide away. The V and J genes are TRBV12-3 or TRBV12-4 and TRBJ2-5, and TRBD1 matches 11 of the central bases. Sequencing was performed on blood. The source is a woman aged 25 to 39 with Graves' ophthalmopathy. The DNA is TGTGCCAGCAGTGGGACAGGGGGTAGCGGAGGGACCCAGTACTTC. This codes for CASSGTGGSGGTQYF.